This T cell receptor (beta chain) was captured by sequencing in a study of sequential checkpoint blockade in melanoma. Losses at the gene ends were 0 bases for V and 0 bases for J; bases not matched to a gene: 2. Germline V lookup: CDR1 SGHRS, CDR2 YFSETQ. The CDR3 totals 17 residues. Treatment reported: randomized to nivolumab then ipilimumab (arm A) or the reverse (arm B). Using immunoSEQ multiplex PCR, the repertoire was profiled, and TCRdb retains in-frame clones only, with some absent. Of about 9,500 clones in the sample, less than 80% were seen once. Sequencing used CD8+ T cells sorted from blood (inferred from file names), obtained from a patient given nivolumab and ipilimumab in sequence. The TCR was taken from a human donor with melanoma. This rearrangement joins TRBV5-1 to TRBJ2-3, with TRBD2 identical over 12 bases. The CDR3 coding sequence is TGCGCCAGCAGCTTGGAGGGGACTAGCGGGAGCACAGATACGCAGTATTTT. This encodes CASSLEGTSGSTDTQYF.